This T cell receptor (beta chain) was recovered during a study of blood T cell repertoires in COVID-19. Study summary: Donors in the United States, Italy and Spain gave samples during acute or convalescent COVID-19.

Method: immunoSEQ multiplex PCR; TCRdb's copy keeps in-frame clones and lacks some. The sample lists about 150,000 clones; 80% were seen once. The CDR3 runs 16 residues. The germline V gene has CDR1 SGHAT and CDR2 FQNNGV. V was shortened by 1 base and J by 0 bases, with 12 bases between the two germline ends. The sequenced material came from peripheral blood. V usage is TRBV11-2 and J usage is TRBJ2-5; the D gene is possibly TRBD2 (7 bases). This TCR came from a man aged 60-69 years with acute or convalescent COVID-19. The CDR3 sequence is CASSLAGGGYQETQYF. CDR3 in DNA: TGTGCCAGCAGCTTAGCGGGGGGCGGGTACCAAGAGACCCAGTACTTC.